A selection of T cell receptor beta chains follows, all from one sample in a study of T cell repertoires in cytomegalovirus infection. TCRdb recomputed calls from the reads with MiXCR, one row per CDR3 protein. The table lists over 250,000 distinct CDR3 sequences, 20% to 25% of them singletons. For these TCRs, the target antigens are not known. Material: cultured PBMCs, obtained from culture after CMV antigen stimulation. These receptor sequences come from a human donor in good health (CMV status not recorded). Some clones in this sample may be carry-over from other donors' samples. The CDR3 runs from the conserved cysteine through the conserved F or W. The order of the fields is D gene, CDR3 length, J gene, clone size, V gene, CDR3 DNA, CDR3 protein. D genes are given only for firm matches. Clone size, where shown, is once, few, many, or a class for clones that have expanded.

d_gene: TRBD2
len: 15
j_gene: TRBJ2-4
abundance: NA
v_gene: TRBV6-2/TRBV6-3
CDR3nt: TGTGCCAGCAGCCCTAGCGGGAGAGGACGAAACGTTCAGTACTTC
CDR3aa: CASSPSGRGRNVQYF

d_gene: NA
len: 13
j_gene: TRBJ2-7
abundance: NA
v_gene: TRBV12-3/TRBV12-4
CDR3nt: TGTGCCAGCAGTGCGGACAATGCCTACGAGCAGTACTTC
CDR3aa: CASSADNAYEQYF

d_gene: NA
len: 11
j_gene: TRBJ1-2
abundance: NA
v_gene: TRBV7-2
CDR3nt: TGTGCCAGCCAGCTTAACTATGGCTACACCTTC
CDR3aa: CASQLNYGYTF

d_gene: TRBD1
len: 14
j_gene: TRBJ1-2
abundance: NA
v_gene: TRBV28
CDR3nt: TGTGCCAGCAGAACCGGACAGGGGAACTATGGCTACACCTTC
CDR3aa: CASRTGQGNYGYTF

d_gene: NA
len: 15
j_gene: TRBJ2-3
abundance: NA
v_gene: TRBV6-4
CDR3nt: TGTGCCACTCAGGCGGGCGGACCCTTAGGAGATACGCAGTATTTT
CDR3aa: CATQAGGPLGDTQYF

d_gene: NA
len: 15
j_gene: TRBJ2-1
abundance: many
v_gene: TRBV7-2
CDR3nt: TGTGCCAGCAGCCCCACCTCCCTCGGCTACAATGAGCAGTTCTTC
CDR3aa: CASSPTSLGYNEQFF

d_gene: NA
len: 16
j_gene: TRBJ2-7
abundance: NA
v_gene: TRBV11-2
CDR3nt: TGTGCCAGCAGCTTAGGTCGGGCCCCGAGCTCCTACGAGCAGTACTTC
CDR3aa: CASSLGRAPSSYEQYF

d_gene: NA
len: 18
j_gene: TRBJ1-2
abundance: NA
v_gene: TRBV12-5
CDR3nt: TGTGCTAGTGGTTTCATAATAGTCCCCGAAGGGCATGACTATGGCTACACCTTC
CDR3aa: CASGFIIVPEGHDYGYTF

d_gene: TRBD1
len: 16
j_gene: TRBJ1-4
abundance: NA
v_gene: TRBV6-8
CDR3nt: TGTGCCAGCAGTTACTCACAGGGGATGACTAATGAAAATCTGTTTTTT
CDR3aa: CASSYSQGMTNENLFF

d_gene: TRBD2
len: 18
j_gene: TRBJ2-1
abundance: NA
v_gene: TRBV5-1
CDR3nt: TGCGCCAGCAACCGGCGGACTAGCGGGAGGGCCCTCGACAATGAGCAGTTCTTC
CDR3aa: CASNRRTSGRALDNEQFF

d_gene: NA
len: 13
j_gene: TRBJ1-1
abundance: few
v_gene: TRBV7-6
CDR3nt: TGTGCCACCGTAGCCAACACGAACACTGAAGCTTTCTTT
CDR3aa: CATVANTNTEAFF

d_gene: NA
len: 16
j_gene: TRBJ2-3
abundance: NA
v_gene: TRBV7-2
CDR3nt: TGTGCCAGCACTCTCTCGCCGGGGGCGGGGGTAGTTACGCAGTATTTT
CDR3aa: CASTLSPGAGVVTQYF

d_gene: TRBD1
len: 19
j_gene: TRBJ2-5
abundance: NA
v_gene: TRBV4-1
CDR3nt: TGCGCCAGCAGCCACGGACCCGGGACAGGGACGGTCATCCAAGAGACCCAGTACTTC
CDR3aa: CASSHGPGTGTVIQETQYF

d_gene: TRBD1
len: 14
j_gene: TRBJ2-3
abundance: few
v_gene: TRBV19
CDR3nt: TGTGCCAGTAGTTTACAGGGGGCTGCAGATACGCGGTATTTT
CDR3aa: CASSLQGAADTRYF

d_gene: TRBD2
len: 15
j_gene: TRBJ2-7
abundance: few
v_gene: TRBV28
CDR3nt: TGTGCCAGCAGCCCAGAGGGACTAGGTCTCTACGAGCAGTACTTC
CDR3aa: CASSPEGLGLYEQYF

d_gene: NA
len: 14
j_gene: TRBJ2-5
abundance: NA
v_gene: TRBV7-9
CDR3nt: TGTGCCAGCAGCTTAACGGGAGATGGCGAGACCCAGTACTTC
CDR3aa: CASSLTGDGETQYF

d_gene: NA
len: 14
j_gene: TRBJ2-5
abundance: NA
v_gene: TRBV19
CDR3nt: TGTGCCAGTAGTATTTTAAGGGGTTCAGAGACCCAGTACTTC
CDR3aa: CASSILRGSETQYF

d_gene: TRBD1
len: 15
j_gene: TRBJ1-2
abundance: many
v_gene: TRBV7-2
CDR3nt: TGTGCCAGCAGCCAGGGGGGACAGGGGACGTATGGCTACACCTTC
CDR3aa: CASSQGGQGTYGYTF

d_gene: TRBD1
len: 15
j_gene: TRBJ2-5
abundance: many
v_gene: TRBV6-1
CDR3nt: TGTGCCACGACCTGGGACAGAACCTGGGTTGGGACCCAGTACTTC
CDR3aa: CATTWDRTWVGTQYF

d_gene: TRBD1
len: 17
j_gene: TRBJ2-1
abundance: many
v_gene: TRBV24-1
CDR3nt: TGTGCCACCAGTGATCCCACACCCGGACAGGGGGGCAATGAGCAGTTCTTC
CDR3aa: CATSDPTPGQGGNEQFF

d_gene: TRBD2
len: 15
j_gene: TRBJ2-5
abundance: NA
v_gene: TRBV7-2
CDR3nt: TGTGCCAGCAGCTTAGATGGGAGGGGCGGCGAGACCCAGTACTTC
CDR3aa: CASSLDGRGGETQYF

d_gene: NA
len: 16
j_gene: TRBJ2-6
abundance: NA
v_gene: TRBV4-1
CDR3nt: TGCGCCAGCAGCCCGGGGCAGGGGACTGGGGCCAACGTCCTGACTTTC
CDR3aa: CASSPGQGTGANVLTF

d_gene: NA
len: 14
j_gene: TRBJ2-5
abundance: NA
v_gene: TRBV12-3/TRBV12-4
CDR3nt: TGTGCCAGCACCTCGGACAGGGAGGGGGAGACCCAGTACTTC
CDR3aa: CASTSDREGETQYF

d_gene: NA
len: 12
j_gene: TRBJ2-2
abundance: few
v_gene: TRBV5-1
CDR3nt: TGCGCCAGCCCGGGGAACACCGGGGAGCTGTTTTTT
CDR3aa: CASPGNTGELFF

d_gene: TRBD1
len: 22
j_gene: TRBJ1-5
abundance: NA
v_gene: TRBV5-6
CDR3nt: TGTGCCAGCAGCTTGGCCTTAGGGACCGCCTCGACAGGGGTCGTAAGCAATCAGCCCCAGCATTTT
CDR3aa: CASSLALGTASTGVVSNQPQHF

d_gene: NA
len: 14
j_gene: TRBJ2-4
abundance: many
v_gene: TRBV12-3/TRBV12-4
CDR3nt: TGTGCCAGCAGCCAGGGGGGAGCCAAAAACATTCAGTACTTC
CDR3aa: CASSQGGAKNIQYF

d_gene: NA
len: 13
j_gene: TRBJ1-1
abundance: NA
v_gene: TRBV30
CDR3nt: TGTGCCTGGAGTTGGCCGGTGAACACTGAAGCTTTCTTT
CDR3aa: CAWSWPVNTEAFF

d_gene: TRBD1
len: 14
j_gene: TRBJ1-4
abundance: NA
v_gene: TRBV20-1
CDR3nt: TGCAGTGCTCCACGGACAGGGGGGGGTGAAAAACTGTTTTTT
CDR3aa: CSAPRTGGGEKLFF

d_gene: NA
len: 15
j_gene: TRBJ1-4
abundance: NA
v_gene: TRBV20-1
CDR3nt: TGCAGTGCTAGGTTAACCCAGGGTTTGGGTGAAAAACTGTTTTTT
CDR3aa: CSARLTQGLGEKLFF

d_gene: TRBD1
len: 16
j_gene: TRBJ1-1
abundance: many
v_gene: TRBV4-3
CDR3nt: TGCGCCAGCAGCCAAGATCTATTGGGGACAGACACTGAAGCTTTCTTT
CDR3aa: CASSQDLLGTDTEAFF

d_gene: NA
len: 14
j_gene: TRBJ1-2
abundance: many
v_gene: TRBV6-1
CDR3nt: TGTGCCAGCAGACCGACCCCACCCGACTATGGCTACACCTTC
CDR3aa: CASRPTPPDYGYTF

d_gene: TRBD1
len: 14
j_gene: TRBJ1-2
abundance: few
v_gene: TRBV28
CDR3nt: TGTGCCAGCAGTCCTACAGGGGGCGCATATGGCTACACCTTC
CDR3aa: CASSPTGGAYGYTF

d_gene: NA
len: 16
j_gene: TRBJ2-7
abundance: many
v_gene: TRBV7-2
CDR3nt: TGTGCCAGCAGCTTAGACGCGCGCTTAACCTTCTACGAGCAGTACTTC
CDR3aa: CASSLDARLTFYEQYF

d_gene: NA
len: 13
j_gene: TRBJ1-2
abundance: NA
v_gene: TRBV7-4
CDR3nt: TGTGCCAGCAGCTTACAGGGAGCCTCATTCCACACCTTC
CDR3aa: CASSLQGASFHTF

d_gene: NA
len: 13
j_gene: TRBJ2-1
abundance: many
v_gene: TRBV12-3/TRBV12-4
CDR3nt: TGTGCCAGCAGCTCTCGAGCCTACAATGAGCAGTTCTTC
CDR3aa: CASSSRAYNEQFF

d_gene: TRBD2
len: 16
j_gene: TRBJ2-5
abundance: few
v_gene: TRBV4-1
CDR3nt: TGCGCCAGCAGCCAAGATCCGGGAGGGCCGTTGGAGACCCAGTACTTC
CDR3aa: CASSQDPGGPLETQYF

d_gene: NA
len: 14
j_gene: TRBJ2-2
abundance: NA
v_gene: TRBV15
CDR3nt: TGTGCCACCAGCAGAAACAGGGTCACCGGGGAGCTGTTTTTT
CDR3aa: CATSRNRVTGELFF

d_gene: TRBD1
len: 12
j_gene: TRBJ1-1
abundance: NA
v_gene: TRBV6-6
CDR3nt: TGTGCCAGCAGAGGGGACAGCACTGAAGCTTTCTTT
CDR3aa: CASRGDSTEAFF

d_gene: NA
len: 16
j_gene: TRBJ2-3
abundance: many
v_gene: TRBV27
CDR3nt: TGTGCCAGCAGTTTACGGCAATGGGGGCGGACAGATACGCAGTATTTT
CDR3aa: CASSLRQWGRTDTQYF

d_gene: NA
len: 17
j_gene: TRBJ1-1
abundance: few
v_gene: TRBV12-3/TRBV12-4
CDR3nt: TGTGCCAGCAGTTTATATATTACAACTACTATGAACACTGAAGCTTTCTTT
CDR3aa: CASSLYITTTMNTEAFF

d_gene: TRBD1
len: 15
j_gene: TRBJ1-2
abundance: few
v_gene: TRBV29-1
CDR3nt: TGCAGCGTTGTACTTTCCGGGACAGGGGCGTCAGGCTACACCTTC
CDR3aa: CSVVLSGTGASGYTF

d_gene: NA
len: 14
j_gene: TRBJ1-2
abundance: NA
v_gene: TRBV5-4
CDR3nt: TGTGCCAGCAGCTTGGAGCCGACGCGGTATGGCTACACCTTC
CDR3aa: CASSLEPTRYGYTF

d_gene: TRBD1
len: 13
j_gene: TRBJ1-2
abundance: few
v_gene: TRBV20-1
CDR3nt: TGCAGTGCTCAGACAGGGGGAGGTGGTGGCTACACCTTC
CDR3aa: CSAQTGGGGGYTF

d_gene: NA
len: 14
j_gene: TRBJ1-1
abundance: NA
v_gene: TRBV7-6
CDR3nt: TGTGCCAGTACCCTGGGGACTCAGAACACTGAAGCTTTCTTT
CDR3aa: CASTLGTQNTEAFF